The rows below give T cell receptor beta chains drawn from one sample of a study of CD8 T cells in ankylosing spondylitis. TCRdb called the 5' RACE reads again in MiXCR, with one record for every CDR3 protein. The sample consists of under 250,000 distinct CDR3 sequences, more than 25% of them appearing once. Sequencing input: blood, either unsorted or a sorted T cell fraction (not recorded which). The receptors were sampled from a male donor with ankylosing spondylitis or in good health (not recorded which). The conserved cysteine and the conserved F or W are not part of the CDR3 here. Clone size appears in some rows only: once, few, many, or a class for an expanded clone.

j_call cdr3_length v_call clone_size cdr3_aa
TRBJ2-7 11 TRBV29-1 NA SVRGGQGLEQY
TRBJ2-7 11 TRBV7-2 NA ASSLAGAGEQY
TRBJ2-1 16 TRBV20-1 many SARGPPRLAGGYNEQF
TRBJ1-3 13 TRBV20-1 NA SATNRGRGGNTIY
TRBJ2-6 14 TRBV28 many ASSLFPPSGANVLT
TRBJ2-5 12 TRBV12-3/TRBV12-4 NA ASSRQGVQETQY
TRBJ2-1 12 TRBV5-1 NA ASSLRDGYNEQF
TRBJ2-3 12 TRBV7-6 few ASSFGGITDTQY
TRBJ2-5 15 TRBV6-5 many ASSYSNDRTWWETQY
TRBJ1-1 9 TRBV6-5 NA ASSTRHKAF
TRBJ2-7 13 TRBV5-1 few ASSLTSGRGREQY
TRBJ2-3 12 TRBV12-3/TRBV12-4 NA ASSFVGSTDTQY
TRBJ2-1 12 TRBV20-1 many SAPTSGIYNEQF